This section outlines one T cell receptor beta chain sequence together with its context. The data derive from a study of blood T cell repertoires in COVID-19. In the authors' workflow: Reference gene primer amplification gave nucleated cell count estimates. The protocol was immunoSEQ multiplex PCR, while the TCRdb copy is restricted to in-frame clones and leaves out a portion. V, J and clone size derive from that table, while D and trimming were established from the DNA sequence. The table includes hundreds of thousands of clones, approximately 90% detected once. Sequenced material: PBMCs or T cells enriched from blood (not recorded which). The clonotype was recovered from a man in his forties who had recovered from COVID-19.

CDR3 sequence reads: CASSTRTGYEQYF. In nucleotides, the CDR3 is TGTGCCAGCAGCACCCGGACAGGGTACGAGCAGTACTTC. The rearrangement uses TRBV7-2 and TRBJ2-7; 8 bases map to TRBD1. The CDR3 runs to 13 residues. Germline V gene lookup returns CDR1 SGHTA and CDR2 FQGNSA. Trimming cost V 5 bases and J 4 bases; bases outside gene matches: 4. The variable domain in full, with the rest retrieved from reference TRBV7-2 and TRBJ2-7, is GAGVSQSPSNKVTEKGKDVELRCDPISGHTALYWYRQSLGQGLEFLIYFQGNSAPDKSGLPSDRFSAERTGGSVSTLTIQRTQQEDSAVYLCASSTRTGYEQYFGPGTRLTVT.